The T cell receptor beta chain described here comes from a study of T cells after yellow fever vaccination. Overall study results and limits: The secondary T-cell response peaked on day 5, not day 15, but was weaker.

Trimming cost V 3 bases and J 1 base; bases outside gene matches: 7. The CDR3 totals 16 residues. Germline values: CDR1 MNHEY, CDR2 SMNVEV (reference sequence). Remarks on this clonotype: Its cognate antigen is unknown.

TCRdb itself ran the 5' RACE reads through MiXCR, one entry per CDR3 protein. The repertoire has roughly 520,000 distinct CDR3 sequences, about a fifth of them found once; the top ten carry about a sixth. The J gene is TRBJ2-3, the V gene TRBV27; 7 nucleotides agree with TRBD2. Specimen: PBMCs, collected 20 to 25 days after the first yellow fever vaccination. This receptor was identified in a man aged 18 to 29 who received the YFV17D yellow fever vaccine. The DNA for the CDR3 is TGTGCCAGCAGTTTTCTTACTAGCGAAGGCACAGATACGCAGTATTTT. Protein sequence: CASSFLTSEGTDTQYF.